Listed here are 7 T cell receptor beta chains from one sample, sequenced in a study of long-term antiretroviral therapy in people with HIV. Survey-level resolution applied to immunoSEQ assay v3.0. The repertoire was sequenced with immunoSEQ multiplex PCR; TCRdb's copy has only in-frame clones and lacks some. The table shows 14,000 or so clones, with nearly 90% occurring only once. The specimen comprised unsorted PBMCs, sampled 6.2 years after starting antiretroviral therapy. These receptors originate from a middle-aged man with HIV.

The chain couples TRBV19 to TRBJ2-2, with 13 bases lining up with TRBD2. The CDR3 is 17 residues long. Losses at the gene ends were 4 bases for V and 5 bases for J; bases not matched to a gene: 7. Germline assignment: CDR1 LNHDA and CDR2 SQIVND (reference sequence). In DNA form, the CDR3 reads TGTGCCAGTAGTAGAATAATACTAGCGGGAGGGACCGGGGAGCTGTTTTTT. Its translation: CASSRIILAGGTGELFF. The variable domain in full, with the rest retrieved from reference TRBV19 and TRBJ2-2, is DGGITQSPKYLFRKEGQNVTLSCEQNLNHDAMYWYRQDPGQGLRLIYYSQIVNDFQKGDIAEGYSVSREKKESFPLTVTSAQKNPTAFYLCASSRIILAGGTGELFFGEGSRLTVL.

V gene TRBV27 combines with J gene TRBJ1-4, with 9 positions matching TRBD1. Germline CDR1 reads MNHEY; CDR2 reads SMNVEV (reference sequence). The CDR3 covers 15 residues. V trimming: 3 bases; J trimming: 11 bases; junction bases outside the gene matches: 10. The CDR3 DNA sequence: TGTGCCAGCAGTTTGGGGCCACAGGGGGCGCATAAACTGTTTTTT. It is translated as CASSLGPQGAHKLFF.

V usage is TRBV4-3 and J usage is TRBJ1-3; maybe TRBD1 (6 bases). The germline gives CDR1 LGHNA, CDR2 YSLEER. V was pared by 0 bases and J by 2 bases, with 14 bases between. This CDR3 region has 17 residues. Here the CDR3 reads CASSQDSISGAGNTIYF. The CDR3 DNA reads TGCGCCAGCAGCCAAGACTCGATCTCAGGGGCTGGAAACACCATATATTTT.

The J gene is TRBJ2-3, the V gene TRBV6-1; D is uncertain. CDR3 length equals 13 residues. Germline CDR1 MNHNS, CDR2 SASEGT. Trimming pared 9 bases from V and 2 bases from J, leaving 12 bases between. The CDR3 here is CASNPTNTDTQYF. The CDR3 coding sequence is TGTGCCAGTAACCCTACGAACACAGATACGCAGTATTTT.

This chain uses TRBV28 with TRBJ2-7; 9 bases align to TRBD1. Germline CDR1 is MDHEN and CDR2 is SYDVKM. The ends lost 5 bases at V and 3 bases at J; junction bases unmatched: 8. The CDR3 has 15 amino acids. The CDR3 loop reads CASSPARTGVYEQYF. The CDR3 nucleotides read TGTGCCAGCAGTCCCGCAAGGACAGGGGTCTACGAGCAGTACTTC.

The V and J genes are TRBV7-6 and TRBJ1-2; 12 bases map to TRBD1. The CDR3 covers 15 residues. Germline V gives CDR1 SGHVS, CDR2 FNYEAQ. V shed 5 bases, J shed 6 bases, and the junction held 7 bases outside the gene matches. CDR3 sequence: CASSITGTGGDGYTF. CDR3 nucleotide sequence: TGTGCCAGCAGCATTACCGGGACAGGGGGCGATGGCTACACCTTC.

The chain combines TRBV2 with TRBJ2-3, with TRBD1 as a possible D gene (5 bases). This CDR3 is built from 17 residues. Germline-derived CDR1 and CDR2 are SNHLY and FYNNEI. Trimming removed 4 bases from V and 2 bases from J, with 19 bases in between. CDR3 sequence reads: CASSVDQGSTSTDTQYF. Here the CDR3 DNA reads TGTGCCAGCAGTGTAGATCAGGGCTCAACCTCCACAGATACGCAGTATTTT. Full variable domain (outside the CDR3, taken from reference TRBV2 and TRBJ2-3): EPEVTQTPSHQVTQMGQEVILRCVPISNHLYFYWYRQILGQKVEFLVSFYNNEISEKSEIFDDQFSVERPDGSNFTLKIRSTKLEDSAMYFCASSVDQGSTSTDTQYFGPGTRLTVL.